This T cell receptor beta chain emerged from a study of identical twins. A word on this clonotype: The target antigen is unknown.

A universal primer site was created by template switching, with the cDNA bearing unique molecular identifiers. TCRdb reanalysed the 5' RACE reads using MiXCR and keeps one entry per CDR3 protein. The sample includes over 200,000 distinct CDR3 sequences, less than 9.5% seen only once; the top ten take around 5.1%. The CDR3 extends over 12 amino acids. Trimming took 9 bases from V and 6 from J, leaving 11 bases between them. Germline CDR1 and CDR2: MNHNY and SVGAGI (reference sequence). Study-level results: There was more out-of-frame TCR alpha sharing in monozygotic twins than models estimated. The abundant beta clonotypes from cord blood had fewer insertions, and memory repertoires had none of this.

This chain joins TRBV6-6 and TRBJ2-2; D not certain. The receptor was derived from a young woman in good health. The sequencing sample was made of memory (CD45RO+) T cells sorted from blood. This CDR3 reads CASRLGAGELFF. The CDR3 DNA follows: TGTGCCAGTCGCTTGGGCGCCGGGGAGCTGTTTTTT.